This TCR beta chain is drawn from a study of blood T cell repertoires in COVID-19. This clone was recorded a few times. TCRdb keeps only in-frame clones here, not all; method: immunoSEQ multiplex PCR. Of under 150,000 clones listed, over 75% are singletons. This receptor was taken from a man aged 50-59 years with acute or convalescent COVID-19. Sequences were obtained from peripheral blood.

The CDR3 region is CASSISTGRTTGNTIYF. The DNA for the CDR3 is TGCGCCAGCAGCATCTCGACAGGCCGTACAACAGGAAACACCATATATTTT. The chain is built from TRBV5-1 and TRBJ1-3; a possible D gene is TRBD1 (6 bases). Germline lookup yields CDR1 SGHRS and CDR2 YFSETQ. There are 17 residues in the CDR3. The ends were cut back, 4 bases at V and 4 bases at J, with 21 bases in the middle.